This entry features one T cell receptor beta chain sequence. This record belongs to a study of regulatory T cells in long-lasting Graves disease. About the study: Patients with new Graves' disease had used antithyroid drugs below 3 months.

Time point described: newly diagnosed GD, antithyroid drugs for less than 3 months. After RNA was extracted from PBMCs, the TCR library was made from it. The CDR3 runs to 14 residues. Germline values: CDR1 MNHEY, CDR2 SVGEGT. Trimming cost V 8 bases and J 3 bases, with 15 bases left between them. According to the study, TCR beta libraries were built with iRepertoire HTBI primers and CDR3-region Arm-PCR. The authors' processing: Across all samples, approximately 68 TRBV segments and about 14 TRBJ segments were identified. TCRdb re-called the multiplex PCR reads through MiXCR, storing one row per CDR3 protein. These V and J calls are TCRdb output, not the study's own analysis. Among roughly 360,000 distinct CDR3 sequences listed, 12% were seen once. These same data were also listed under a study on T cells in Graves' hyperthyroidism and ophthalmopathy. Per that study: Clinical symptoms, serum thyroxine, TRAb, thyroid ultrasound and orbital computed tomography established diagnosis.

The sequences come from peripheral blood mononuclear cells (PBMCs), collected at new diagnosis, from a patient treated with antithyroid drugs. The source of this sequence is a woman aged 18-35 years with Graves disease. The V and J genes are TRBV6-2 or TRBV6-3 and TRBJ2-3, with D unresolved. As DNA, the CDR3 is TGTGCCAGCCTCTCGGGTGAAGGTACAGATACGCAGTATTTT. Translating it yields CASLSGEGTDTQYF.